The 32 T cell receptor beta chains listed next were all sequenced from one sample in a study of shared clonotypes between healthy human individuals. Sequencing used immunoSEQ multiplex PCR; TCRdb keeps in-frame clones, though not all of them. Among some 1 million clones listed, about 74% were seen once. Sequences were obtained from memory CD4+ T cells sorted from blood. This sample's subset: CD45RA-negative fraction. The receptors were gathered from a young man in good health.

The chain has TRBV5-5 and TRBJ2-5; 8 bases match TRBD1. The CDR3 contains 14 residues. After removal of 3 bases from V and 4 bases from J, the junction contained 5 bases not matched to a gene. Germline loops: CDR1 SGHKS, CDR2 YYEKEE (reference sequence). Here the CDR3 DNA reads TGTGCCAGCAGCTCGGGACAGGTCCCAGAGACCCAGTACTTC. This encodes CASSSGQVPETQYF.

The rearrangement uses TRBV7-9 and TRBJ1-4; 11 positions agree with TRBD1. Unmatched junction bases numbered 2, after V lost 4 bases and J lost 7 bases. Germline V gene data show CDR1 as SEHNR and CDR2 as FQNEAQ (reference sequence). CDR3 length equals 14 residues. Here the CDR3 DNA reads TGTGCCAGCAGCTACGGGACAGGGGGTGAAAAACTGTTTTTT. It translates to CASSYGTGGEKLFF.

The rearrangement joins TRBV18 to TRBJ1-2, with D unclear. V lost 1 base, J lost 3 bases, and 9 bases lay in between. Germline CDR1 is KGHSH and CDR2 is LQKENI. This CDR3 is built from 14 residues. The CDR3 loop is CASSPRGTYYGYTF. The DNA of the CDR3 is TGTGCCAGCTCACCACGAGGAACCTACTATGGCTACACCTTC.

The chain employs TRBV27 and TRBJ1-1; possible D gene TRBD1, 5 bases. The CDR3 spans 18 residues. V was shortened by 5 bases and J by 1 base, with 23 bases between the two germline ends. The germline gives CDR1 MNHEY, CDR2 SMNVEV (reference sequence). The CDR3 here is CASSPAGGGIPKNTEAFF. Here the CDR3 DNA reads TGTGCCAGCAGTCCCGCGGGGGGAGGGATCCCCAAGAACACTGAAGCTTTCTTT.

J is TRBJ1-2 and V is TRBV2; D not resolved. The CDR3 covers 14 residues. Germline V gives CDR1 SNHLY, CDR2 FYNNEI. V was trimmed by 4 bases and J by 2 bases, leaving 11 bases between them. The CDR3 nucleotides are TGTGCCAGCAGTGTTGGTCAGGCGAACTATGGCTACACCTTC. Amino acid sequence: CASSVGQANYGYTF.

The chain employs TRBV6-5 and TRBJ1-6; maybe TRBD1 (5 bases). V was shortened by 6 bases and J by 8 bases, with 11 bases between the two germline ends. There are 13 residues in the CDR3. The germline gives CDR1 MNHEY, CDR2 SVGAGI. This CDR3 reads CASSHQGDSPLHF. The CDR3 DNA is TGTGCCAGCAGCCACCAGGGAGATTCACCCCTCCACTTT.

There are many counts of this clone. The chain has TRBV5-5 and TRBJ1-2; D uncertain. Germline CDR1 is SGHKS and CDR2 is YYEKEE (reference sequence). V was clipped by 7 bases and J by 7 bases, with 20 bases between them. The CDR3 spans 14 residues. CDR3 coding DNA: TGTGCCAGCGTGCTTGGAGAGGGCGCGGGTGGCTACACCTTC. Its translation: CASVLGEGAGGYTF.

The rearrangement joins TRBV7-2 to TRBJ1-3; D gene ambiguous. Trimming took off 1 base at V and 0 bases at J, with 7 bases between the two ends. The CDR3 extends over 15 amino acids. The germline gives CDR1 SGHTA, CDR2 FQGNSA. The CDR3 spells CASSLDLCSGNTIYF. CDR3 DNA: TGTGCCAGCAGCTTAGATCTGTGCTCTGGAAACACCATATATTTT.

The rearrangement links TRBV11-2 to TRBJ2-2; 7 nucleotides align to TRBD1. The CDR3 has 16 amino acids. With V trimmed by 4 bases and J by 2 bases, 7 bases remained unmatched. CDR1 is SGHAT, CDR2 FQNNGV, per germline. CDR3 sequence: CASSWGTVLNTGELFF. DNA of the CDR3: TGTGCCAGCAGCTGGGGGACAGTCCTAAACACCGGGGAGCTGTTTTTT.

The V gene is TRBV28, the J gene TRBJ1-3; 10 nucleotides match TRBD1. CDR1 and CDR2 from the germline V gene are MDHEN and SYDVKM. With 6 bases clipped from V and 1 base from J, the junction kept 12 bases outside the gene matches. The CDR3 sequence is 18 residues long. The DNA of the CDR3 is TGTGCCAGCAGCCGTCCCGGGACAGGGGCCTCATCTGGAAACACCATATATTTT. It encodes CASSRPGTGASSGNTIYF. The full variable domain, rest sourced from reference TRBV28 and TRBJ1-3, is DVKVTQSSRYLVKRTGEKVFLECVQDMDHENMFWYRQDPGLGLRLIYFSYDVKMKEKGDIPEGYSVSREKKERFSLILESASTNQTSMYLCASSRPGTGASSGNTIYFGEGSWLTVV.

As to this clone: A read error is likely here: a far larger clone is one base away. Other DNA sequences in this sample translate to the same CDR3. This rearrangement joins TRBV2 to TRBJ2-7; D gene unclear. The V end was cut by 3 bases, the J end by 4 bases, with 7 bases between. CDR3 size: 12 residues. Germline CDR1 SNHLY, CDR2 FYNNEI. The CDR3 nucleotides are TGTGCCAGCAGTGACAGAACATACGAGCAGTACTTC. Translating gives CASSDRTYEQYF. The full variable domain, its missing parts supplied by reference TRBV2 and TRBJ2-7, is EPEVTQTPSHQVTQMGQEVILRCVPISNHLYFYWYRQILGQKVEFLVSFYNNEISEKSEIFDDQFSVERPDGSNFTLKIRSTKLEDSAMYFCASSDRTYEQYFGPGTRLTVT.

The chain is built from TRBV7-2 and TRBJ2-7, with 8 bases that match TRBD2. CDR1 SGHTA and CDR2 FQGNSA come from the germline V gene. CDR3 length: 15 residues. V gave up 0 bases and J gave up 1 base; unmatched junction bases: 2. Here the CDR3 DNA reads TGTGCCAGCAGCTTAGCACTAGCGGCGTCCTACGAGCAGTACTTC. Its translation: CASSLALAASYEQYF.

This chain joins TRBV29-1 and TRBJ2-5; 8 bases agree with TRBD2. CDR3 size: 13 residues. Per the germline V gene, CDR1 is SQVTM and CDR2 is ANQGSEA. V was clipped by 1 base and J by 5 bases; unmatched bases: 3. CDR3 region: CSVEAGGLETQYF. In nucleotides, the CDR3 is TGCAGCGTTGAAGCGGGGGGGCTTGAGACCCAGTACTTC.

This sequence joins TRBV11-3 and TRBJ2-5, with TRBD1 matching 8 bases. J gave up 2 bases and V 5 bases, and 10 bases lay outside the gene matches. Germline V gene sequence: CDR1 SGHNT, CDR2 YENEEA. CDR3 length equals 16 residues. CDR3 DNA sequence: TGTGCCAGCAGCCAAGGACAGGGCGGTGTTCAAGAGACCCAGTACTTC. It is translated as CASSQGQGGVQETQYF.

The V gene is TRBV7-9, the J gene TRBJ2-3; D call uncertain. V lost 5 bases and J lost 6, with 9 bases in between. CDR1 and CDR2 from the germline V gene are SEHNR and FQNEAQ (reference sequence). The CDR3 has 12 amino acids. The CDR3 loop reads CASSPTLDTQYF. CDR3 in DNA: TGTGCCAGCAGCCCGACTTTGGATACGCAGTATTTT.

The chain employs TRBV5-1 and TRBJ2-7, with 7 positions matching TRBD2. Germline loops: CDR1 SGHRS, CDR2 YFSETQ. V dropped 4 bases and J dropped 2; count of bases not matched to a gene: 9. The CDR3 spans 15 residues. CDR3 residues: CASSVASSGTYEQYF. The CDR3 DNA reads TGCGCCAGCAGCGTCGCATCTAGCGGAACCTACGAGCAGTACTTC. The full variable domain, rest sourced from reference TRBV5-1 and TRBJ2-7, is KAGVTQTPRYLIKTRGQQVTLSCSPISGHRSVSWYQQTPGQGLQFLFEYFSETQRNKGNFPGRFSGRQFSNSRSEMNVSTLELGDSALYLCASSVASSGTYEQYFGPGTRLTVT.

As regards this clone: This probably arose from a read error, given a far larger clone one base away. The chain carries TRBV9 and TRBJ1-5; 10 nucleotides agree with TRBD1. The J segment lost 5 bases and the V segment lost 4 bases, leaving 3 bases of the junction unmatched. The CDR3 sequence is 14 residues long. The germline gives CDR1 SGDLS, CDR2 YYNGEE. CDR3 residues: CASSLGTGDQPQHF. CDR3 DNA sequence: TGTGCCAGCAGCCTCGGGACAGGGGATCAGCCCCAGCATTTT.

In its sample, this clone was seen a few times. Different DNA sequences within this sample yield the same CDR3. The CDR3 DNA sequence: TGTGCCAGCAGTTCCCCAGGCTATGGCTACACCTTC. Translating it yields CASSSPGYGYTF. V gene TRBV28 combines with J gene TRBJ1-2; D unclear. This CDR3 comprises 12 residues. Germline CDR1 is MDHEN and CDR2 is SYDVKM. V dropped 4 bases and J dropped 4 bases, with 7 bases sitting between them.

This chain connects TRBV7-9 to TRBJ2-1; maybe TRBD2 (6 bases). The CDR3 consists of 14 residues. Trimming removed 2 bases from V and 7 bases from J, with 12 bases in between. Germline CDR1 reads SEHNR; CDR2 reads FQNEAQ (reference sequence). The CDR3 region is CASSLSLASNEQFF. Written as DNA, the CDR3 is TGTGCCAGCAGCTTATCCCTAGCGTCAAATGAGCAGTTCTTC.

The rearrangement links TRBV7-2 to TRBJ1-5, with a weak D call TRBD1 (6 bases). Trimming removed 4 bases at V and 2 bases at J, with 15 bases between. This CDR3 spans 16 amino acids. Germline CDR1 is SGHTA and CDR2 is FQGNSA. Here the CDR3 DNA reads TGTGCCAGCAGCTCAGAACAGGGTAGGGGCAATCAGCCCCAGCATTTT. Amino acids: CASSSEQGRGNQPQHF.

This clone was observed a few times. This chain connects TRBV9 to TRBJ2-5; TRBD2 aligns across 12 bases. This CDR3 is built from 18 residues. The germline CDR1 and CDR2 sequences are SGDLS and YYNGEE. V gave up 4 bases and J gave up 1 base; unmatched junction bases: 11. As DNA, the CDR3 is TGTGCCAGCAGCTCAATGACTAGCGGGAGAGGGTCCCAAGAGACCCAGTACTTC. Amino acid sequence: CASSSMTSGRGSQETQYF.

V usage is TRBV5-6 and J usage is TRBJ2-5; TRBD2 is a possible D gene (5 bases). Trimming cost V 0 bases and J 5 bases, with 14 bases left between them. The CDR3 sequence is 15 residues long. CDR1 is SGHDT, CDR2 YYEEEE, per germline. CDR3 DNA: TGTGCCAGCAGCTTGGAGGACTCCCCGGGGGAGACCCAGTACTTC. Its translation: CASSLEDSPGETQYF. The full variable domain, with the rest looked up from reference TRBV5-6 and TRBJ2-5, is DAGVTQSPTHLIKTRGQQVTLRCSPKSGHDTVSWYQQALGQGPQFIFQYYEEEERQRGNFPDRFSGHQFPNYSSELNVNALLLGDSALYLCASSLEDSPGETQYFGPGTRLLVL.

This clone was detected once. A much larger clone lies one base from this, so it may be a read error. Other nucleotide sequences in the sample specify the same CDR3. The chain couples TRBV19 to TRBJ2-1; D uncertain. Germline CDR1 is LNHDA and CDR2 is SQIVND (reference sequence). The CDR3 is 15 residues long. The V end lost 0 bases, the J end lost 0 bases, and 6 bases lay between the germline ends. CDR3 region: CASSIEGSSYNEQFF. CDR3 nucleotide sequence: TGTGCCAGTAGTATAGAGGGCAGCTCCTACAATGAGCAGTTCTTC.

This clone was observed once. V usage is TRBV11-2 and J usage is TRBJ1-5; D may be TRBD1 (5 bases). This CDR3 spans 15 amino acids. The germline V and J ends were trimmed by 6 bases and 3 bases, with 15 bases remaining between them. CDR1 SGHAT and CDR2 FQNNGV come from the germline V gene. CDR3 amino acids: CASRDTGGVNQPQHF. CDR3 nucleotide sequence: TGTGCCAGCAGGGACACGGGGGGGGTCAATCAGCCCCAGCATTTT. Looking up the rest from reference TRBV11-2 and TRBJ1-5 gives the full variable domain: EAGVAQSPRYKIIEKRQSVAFWCNPISGHATLYWYQQILGQGPKLLIQFQNNGVVDDSQLPKDRFSAERLKGVDSTLKIQPAKLEDSAVYLCASRDTGGVNQPQHFGDGTRLSIL.

The chain employs TRBV30 and TRBJ1-5; D may be TRBD1 (6 bases). V gave up 0 bases and J gave up 6 bases, with 18 bases separating them. The germline gives CDR1 GTSNPN, CDR2 SVGIG (reference sequence). The CDR3 length is 16 residues. The chain's CDR3 is CAWSVGGSGDRQPQHF. CDR3 nucleotides: TGTGCCTGGAGTGTAGGGGGGTCAGGGGATCGTCAGCCCCAGCATTTT.

The chain links TRBV11-2 to TRBJ1-6; 10 nucleotides agree with TRBD1. The CDR3 extends over 13 amino acids. Germline V gives CDR1 SGHAT, CDR2 FQNNGV. The J segment lost 8 bases and the V segment lost 10 bases, leaving 5 bases of the junction unmatched. In DNA, the CDR3 is TGTGCCACCACCGGACAGGGGGATTCACCCCTCCACTTT. It yields the protein CATTGQGDSPLHF.

This clone has only a few counts. The chain carries TRBV4-1 and TRBJ1-5, with D perhaps matching TRBD1 (5 bases). Trimming pared 0 bases from V and 7 bases from J, leaving 16 bases between. The CDR3 has 16 residues. The germline CDR1 and CDR2 sequences are MGHRA and YSYEKL. This CDR3 is CASSQDPPGRAQPQHF. The CDR3 DNA reads TGCGCCAGCAGCCAAGATCCCCCGGGGCGAGCCCAGCCCCAGCATTTT.

The CDR3 bases are TGTGCCTCCGGACGGAATAATTCACCCCTCCACTTT. Translated, it gives CASGRNNSPLHF. V and J are TRBV5-4 and TRBJ1-6; D is unresolved. Trimming cost V 10 bases and J 5 bases, with 10 bases left between them. This CDR3 has 12 residues. Germline V CDR1 and CDR2: SGHNT, YYREEE (reference sequence).

This clone occurred once. This chain uses TRBV4-1 with TRBJ2-5; 11 bases agree with TRBD2. V gave up 0 bases and J gave up 9 bases; unmatched junction bases: 15. From germline, CDR1 is MGHRA and CDR2 YSYEKL. This CDR3 has 18 amino acids. This CDR3 reads CASSQEGRGSGGAQSQYF. CDR3 in DNA: TGCGCCAGCAGCCAAGAAGGACGGGGTAGCGGGGGGGCGCAGTCCCAGTACTTC.

The table lists this clone with a count of one. This clone may be a read error of a much larger clone one base away. The same CDR3 also results from other DNA sequences found in this sample. V gene TRBV6-1 combines with J gene TRBJ1-3; tentatively, D is TRBD1 (6 bases). The CDR3 spans 14 residues. The V and J ends lost 3 bases and 4 bases respectively, with 10 bases between them. Germline V gives CDR1 MNHNS, CDR2 SASEGT. The CDR3 coding sequence is TGTGCCAGCAGTGAGGGGGCGAAGGGAAACACCATATATTTT. It codes for CASSEGAKGNTIYF.

This chain connects TRBV2 to TRBJ1-5; D gene unclear. The CDR3 is 14 residues long. The V gene's germline CDR1 is SNHLY and CDR2 FYNNEI. Trimming pared 5 bases from V and 3 bases from J, leaving 11 bases between. The CDR3 spells CASSYGRDNQPQHF. CDR3 nucleotide sequence: TGTGCCAGCAGTTACGGACGGGACAATCAGCCCCAGCATTTT.

This clone was detected a few times. The chain links TRBV2 to TRBJ1-5; D remains unclear. Germline values: CDR1 SNHLY, CDR2 FYNNEI. Trimming shortened V by 5 bases and J by 9 bases, and 11 bases separated the two germline ends. This CDR3 region has 12 residues. CDR3 amino acids: CASSTNNWPQHF. In DNA, the CDR3 is TGTGCCAGCAGTACAAACAACTGGCCCCAGCATTTT.